These 32 T cell receptor beta chains were all obtained from the same sample, sequenced in a study of T-cell reconstitution after alpha-beta-depleted transplantation in children. Researchers prepared the TCRbeta library using unique molecular identifiers, the study reports. From the PCR reads, TCRdb called clonotypes with MiXCR, one entry per CDR3 protein. There are under 750,000 distinct CDR3 sequences in the sample; more than 20% occur only once, and 13% to 15% lies in the top ten. Sequenced material: PBMCs, mostly from graft donor cells, taken 360 days after TCRalphabeta/CD19-depleted stem cell transplant. The receptors come from a boy under three years old who had a stem cell transplant for acute myeloid leukemia, so the T cells may come from the graft donor.

This chain's CDR3 is CASSFSGLTINTEAFF. In nucleotides, the CDR3 is TGTGCCAGCAGCTTCTCGGGACTCACGATAAACACTGAAGCTTTCTTT. V and J are TRBV7-2 and TRBJ1-1, with D tentatively TRBD1 (5 bases). The CDR3 consists of 16 residues. Between the trimmed V and J ends, which lost 3 bases and 2 bases, there was a span of 16 bases. Germline V gene data show CDR1 as SGHTA and CDR2 as FQGNSA.

The rearrangement joins TRBV7-2 to TRBJ2-5; no clear D gene. Germline values: CDR1 SGHTA, CDR2 FQGNSA. V lost 4 bases and J lost 4, with 7 bases in between. The length of the CDR3 is 12 residues. The CDR3 reads CASSWDGETQYF. In DNA form, the CDR3 reads TGTGCCAGCAGCTGGGATGGAGAGACCCAGTACTTC. The whole variable domain, remainder taken from reference TRBV7-2 and TRBJ2-5, is GAGVSQSPSNKVTEKGKDVELRCDPISGHTALYWYRQSLGQGLEFLIYFQGNSAPDKSGLPSDRFSAERTGGSVSTLTIQRTQQEDSAVYLCASSWDGETQYFGPGTRLLVL.

This clonotype has a count of ten or more. One junction end does not reproduce the germline sequence, and a read error may be involved. The chain's CDR3 is CASSSGSTDTQYF. In DNA, the CDR3 is TGCGCCAGCAGTTCCGGATCCACAGATACGCAGTATTTT. The chain couples TRBV6-2 or TRBV6-3 to TRBJ2-3, with no clear D. The CDR3 length is 13 residues. Looked up from germline, CDR1 is MNHEY and CDR2 is SVGEGT.

The table lists this clonotype with a few counts. The CDR3 region is CATSREGRETQYF. The DNA for the CDR3 is TGTGCCACCAGCAGAGAGGGGAGGGAGACCCAGTACTTC. The chain joins TRBV15 to TRBJ2-5, with a weak D call TRBD2 (6 bases). The germline V gene has CDR1 LNHNV and CDR2 YYDKDF (reference sequence). V was pared by 0 bases and J by 5 bases, with 7 bases between. CDR3 size: 13 residues.

V and J are TRBV7-8 and TRBJ2-1, with D perhaps TRBD1 (7 bases). The germline V gene encodes CDR1 SGHVS and CDR2 FQNEAQ. V shed 6 bases and J shed 5 bases, with 17 bases lying between them. The CDR3 has 15 amino acids. The CDR3 nucleotides are TGTGCCAGCAGGTTCGCAGGGGGACTGAACAATGAGCAGTTCTTC. Amino acid sequence: CASRFAGGLNNEQFF.

The chain is built from TRBV7-2 and TRBJ2-3, with D unresolved. The CDR3 consists of 13 residues. V lost 5 bases to trimming and J lost 6 bases, with 12 bases between them. Germline assignment: CDR1 SGHTA and CDR2 FQGNSA. In DNA form, the CDR3 reads TGTGCCAGCAGCCCGAGGCCCGTGGATACGCAGTATTTT. Protein sequence: CASSPRPVDTQYF.

This clonotype was seen only a few times. The V gene is TRBV7-9, the J gene TRBJ2-1; 8 nucleotides agree with TRBD1. Germline-derived CDR1 and CDR2 are SEHNR and FQNEAQ (reference sequence). There are 14 residues in the CDR3. V shed 10 bases and J 2 bases; nucleotides not matched to a gene: 7. In DNA form, the CDR3 reads TGTGCCACGGGACAGGCAAACCCCTACAATGAGCAGTTCTTC. Protein product: CATGQANPYNEQFF.

This clonotype has more than one count but fewer than ten. The J gene is TRBJ1-4, the V gene TRBV20-1; the D gene is possibly TRBD1 (5 bases). In germline, CDR1 is DFQATT, CDR2 SNEGSKA (reference sequence). The CDR3 totals 12 residues. The CDR3 loop reads CSLTATNEKLFF. In nucleotides, the CDR3 is TGCAGCTTGACAGCAACTAATGAAAAACTGTTTTTT.

The chain uses TRBV29-1 and TRBJ1-2; no definite D call. This CDR3 spans 11 amino acids. Germline V gives CDR1 SQVTM, CDR2 ANQGSEA. The V gene lost 6 bases and the J gene lost 4 bases, with 9 bases spanning the gap. Written as DNA, the CDR3 is TGCAGCGTAAACTTTGGCTATGGCTACACCTTC. Its protein product is CSVNFGYGYTF.

The rearrangement joins TRBV12-3 or TRBV12-4 to TRBJ2-2, with 10 bases lining up with TRBD2. The CDR3 runs 16 residues. The junction had 2 bases not matched to a gene; V was cut back by 4 bases and J by 0 bases. CDR3 amino acids: CASSSTSGTNTGELFF. DNA of the CDR3: TGTGCCAGCAGTTCTACTAGCGGGACGAACACCGGGGAGCTGTTTTTT.

This clonotype was picked up many times. The chain couples TRBV29-1 to TRBJ2-2; D is unresolved. Germline values: CDR1 SQVTM, CDR2 ANQGSEA. The CDR3 sequence is 14 residues long. The V and J ends lost 6 bases and 1 base respectively, with 12 bases between them. CDR3 loop: CSVGGTLNTGELFF. In DNA form, the CDR3 reads TGCAGCGTGGGTGGAACCTTGAACACCGGGGAGCTGTTTTTT.

This clonotype has more than one count but fewer than ten. The rearrangement links TRBV20-1 to TRBJ2-1; weak D call: TRBD1 (6 bases). V lost 3 bases and J 7 bases, leaving 16 bases between the germline ends. Per the germline V gene, CDR1 is DFQATT and CDR2 is SNEGSKA (reference sequence). This CDR3 region has 14 residues. Here the CDR3 DNA reads TGCAGTGCTAGGGGCCGGGACAATAGGAATGAGCAGTTCTTC. Its translation is CSARGRDNRNEQFF.

The rearrangement uses TRBV30 and TRBJ1-6; 8 bases map to TRBD1. This CDR3 is 12 amino acids long. CDR1 GTSNPN and CDR2 SVGIG come from the germline V gene (reference sequence). V dropped 5 bases and J dropped 10; count of bases not matched to a gene: 4. This CDR3 is CAWDRGGSPLHF. CDR3 sequence (DNA): TGTGCCTGGGACAGGGGAGGCTCACCCCTCCACTTT. The full variable domain, with the rest looked up from reference TRBV30 and TRBJ1-6, is SQTIHQWPATLVQPVGSPLSLECTVEGTSNPNLYWYRQAAGRGLQLLFYSVGIGQISSEVPQNLSASRPQDRQFILSSKKLLLSDSGFYLCAWDRGGSPLHFGNGTRLTVT.

This clonotype appeared a single time. J is TRBJ1-2 and V is TRBV12-3 or TRBV12-4; perhaps TRBD1 as D (6 bases). The CDR3 is 14 residues long. V lost 7 bases, J lost 5 bases, and 17 bases lay in between. In nucleotides, the CDR3 is TGTGCCAGCACCCAGGGGCGTCGACAGTATGGCTACACCTTC. Translated: CASTQGRRQYGYTF.

This clonotype was seen repeatedly, ten times or more. The V and J genes are TRBV20-1 and TRBJ2-1, with D perhaps matching TRBD1 or TRBD2 (5 bases each). Germline lookup yields CDR1 DFQATT and CDR2 SNEGSKA (reference sequence). The CDR3 spans 11 residues. The V end lost 3 bases, the J end lost 7 bases, and 7 bases lay between the germline ends. As DNA, the CDR3 is TGCAGTGCTAGTGAGGGGAATGAGCAGTTCTTC. Translating gives CSASEGNEQFF.

Many counts were recorded for this clonotype. The chain couples TRBV12-3 or TRBV12-4 to TRBJ2-5; 10 bases line up with TRBD2. The CDR3 totals 16 residues. Trimming removed 3 bases from V and 1 base from J; junction bases left unmatched: 5. In DNA form, the CDR3 reads TGTGCCAGCAGTTTTGGTGTAGCGGGGGGCCAAGAGACCCAGTACTTC. Translation gives CASSFGVAGGQETQYF.

This clonotype was counted between two and nine times. The genes are TRBV6-1 and TRBJ2-3, with TRBD1 identical over 10 bases. The CDR3 runs to 15 residues. CDR1 is MNHNS, CDR2 SASEGT, per germline. V lost 6 bases and J lost 1; bases outside the gene matches: 4. CDR3 DNA: TGTGCCAGCAGCCGACAGGGGGCTGGCACAGATACGCAGTATTTT. This encodes CASSRQGAGTDTQYF.

This clonotype was counted many times. The chain uses TRBV5-1 and TRBJ2-2; D not certain. Trimming shortened V by 0 bases and J by 4 bases, and 10 bases separated the two germline ends. Germline CDR1 reads SGHRS; CDR2 reads YFSETQ. The CDR3 runs 15 residues. CDR3 DNA sequence: TGCGCCAGCAGCTTGGGTCAGACCCGCACCGGGGAGCTGTTTTTT. This sequence encodes CASSLGQTRTGELFF.

This clonotype has ten or more counts. V gene TRBV6-5 combines with J gene TRBJ2-7; D is possibly TRBD1 (5 bases). Germline V CDR1 and CDR2: MNHEY, SVGAGI. The ends were cut back, 2 bases at V and 4 bases at J, with 12 bases in the middle. This CDR3 has 14 residues. The chain's CDR3 is CASSYRGNPYEQYF. CDR3 DNA: TGTGCCAGCAGTTACAGGGGCAACCCTTACGAGCAGTACTTC.

This clonotype was seen a few times. The V and J genes are TRBV11-1 and TRBJ2-5; 13 bases match TRBD2. This CDR3 has 18 residues. Trimming at V came to 5 bases and at J to 5 bases, leaving 14 bases not matched to a gene. CDR1 is SGHAT, CDR2 FQDESV, per germline (reference sequence). The CDR3 sequence is CASSLVRGTSGEEETQYF. In DNA form, the CDR3 reads TGTGCCAGCAGCCTAGTGCGCGGGACTAGCGGGGAAGAGGAGACCCAGTACTTC.

V usage is TRBV6-1 and J usage is TRBJ2-3, with D perhaps TRBD2 (6 bases). Germline CDR1 and CDR2: MNHNS and SASEGT. Between the trimmed V and J ends, which lost 2 bases and 2 bases, there was a span of 14 bases. The CDR3 extends over 16 amino acids. The CDR3 region is CASSERLEVFTDTQYF. As DNA, the CDR3 is TGTGCCAGCAGTGAAAGACTAGAGGTTTTCACAGATACGCAGTATTTT.

This clonotype appeared many times. The chain carries TRBV12-3 or TRBV12-4 and TRBJ2-2; the D gene is possibly TRBD1 (6 bases). Trimming took 8 bases from V and 2 from J, leaving 18 bases between them. This CDR3 region has 16 residues. The CDR3 protein is CASHKDPGQNTGELFF. CDR3 in DNA: TGTGCCAGCCATAAAGACCCGGGACAAAACACCGGGGAGCTGTTTTTT.

This CDR3 is CASSLSGGAVDTQYF. CDR3 bases: TGTGCCAGCAGTTTATCAGGGGGCGCGGTAGATACGCAGTATTTT. This chain links TRBV27 with TRBJ2-3; the match to TRBD1 covers 7 bases. Unmatched junction bases numbered 5, after V lost 0 bases and J lost 5 bases. Germline CDR1 and CDR2: MNHEY and SMNVEV (reference sequence). CDR3 length: 15 amino acids.

The rearrangement joins TRBV12-5 to TRBJ2-3, with D possibly called TRBD1 or TRBD2 (5 bases each). Germline V gene data show CDR1 as LGHNT and CDR2 as FRNRAP. Trimming removed 4 bases from V and 0 bases from J, with 17 bases in between. The CDR3 runs to 17 residues. The CDR3 here is CASGSTPGTASTDTQYF. The CDR3 bases are TGTGCTAGTGGTTCCACCCCAGGGACGGCTAGCACAGATACGCAGTATTTT.

J is TRBJ1-6 and V is TRBV5-6; D is unresolved. Germline CDR1 reads SGHDT; CDR2 reads YYEEEE. The CDR3 has 15 amino acids. Trimming cost V 4 bases and J 14 bases, with 22 bases left between them. Written as DNA, the CDR3 is TGTGCCAGCAGCGTTTTGGACGGTCCTCCTAGCTCCCTCCACTTT. Its translation is CASSVLDGPPSSLHF. Combining the CDR3 with reference TRBV5-6 and TRBJ1-6 gives the whole variable domain DAGVTQSPTHLIKTRGQQVTLRCSPKSGHDTVSWYQQALGQGPQFIFQYYEEEERQRGNFPDRFSGHQFPNYSSELNVNALLLGDSALYLCASSVLDGPPSSLHFGNGTRLTVT.

This clonotype was counted at least ten times. The rearrangement links TRBV5-1 to TRBJ2-1, with 9 bases fitting TRBD1. The length of the CDR3 is 15 residues. CDR1 is SGHRS and CDR2 is YFSETQ in the germline V gene. V lost 4 bases to trimming and J lost 6 bases; unmatched junction nucleotides: 8. The CDR3 reads CASSTSGTGSNEQFF. In nucleotides, the CDR3 is TGCGCCAGCAGCACCTCCGGGACAGGGAGCAATGAGCAGTTCTTC.

The gene calls are TRBV7-7 and TRBJ2-5; possible D gene TRBD2, 6 bases. The germline gives CDR1 SSHAT, CDR2 FNYEAQ (reference sequence). The CDR3 loop spans 15 amino acids. Trimming took 1 base from V and 0 from J, leaving 9 bases between them. Written as DNA, the CDR3 is TGTGCCAGCAGCTTAGGGGGGGAATACCAAGAGACCCAGTACTTC. Translating gives CASSLGGEYQETQYF.

At least ten counts were recorded for this clonotype. The rearrangement uses TRBV7-8 and TRBJ2-5, with 11 bases lining up with TRBD2. The germline V gene encodes CDR1 SGHVS and CDR2 FQNEAQ. V lost 5 bases and J lost 0; bases outside the gene matches: 11. The CDR3 length is 18 residues. The CDR3 loop reads CASSLPGLADLYQETQYF. For the CDR3, the DNA is TGTGCCAGCAGCCTACCGGGACTAGCGGACCTTTACCAAGAGACCCAGTACTTC.

The chain couples TRBV4-3 to TRBJ2-2; D call uncertain. Trimming removed 0 bases from V and 0 bases from J, with 8 bases in between. The CDR3 loop spans 16 amino acids. Germline V gene data show CDR1 as LGHNA and CDR2 as YSLEER. CDR3 bases: TGCGCCAGCAGCCAAGATCGGGCATCGAACACCGGGGAGCTGTTTTTT. Translated, it gives CASSQDRASNTGELFF.

The V and J genes are TRBV7-3 and TRBJ2-1, with unresolved D. The V and J ends lost 4 bases and 2 bases respectively, with 9 bases between them. Germline V gene data show CDR1 as SGHTA and CDR2 as FQGTGA. The CDR3 has 14 residues. The CDR3 DNA reads as TGTGCCAGCAGCTCCCAGCACGCCTACAATGAGCAGTTCTTC. Translation gives CASSSQHAYNEQFF. Looking up the rest from reference TRBV7-3 and TRBJ2-1 gives the full variable domain: GAGVSQTPSNKVTEKGKYVELRCDPISGHTALYWYRQSLGQGPEFLIYFQGTGAADDSGLPNDRFFAVRPEGSVSTLKIQRTERGDSAVYLCASSSQHAYNEQFFGPGTRLTVL.

This clonotype was counted ten times or more. This chain joins TRBV29-1 and TRBJ2-7; no definite D call. This CDR3 is built from 14 residues. The germline V and J ends were trimmed by 4 bases and 2 bases, with 15 bases remaining between them. Germline V CDR1 and CDR2: SQVTM, ANQGSEA. CDR3 in amino acids: CSVGGRFGTYEQYF. In DNA, the CDR3 is TGCAGCGTTGGAGGTCGTTTTGGCACCTACGAGCAGTACTTC.

This clonotype was counted many times. V and J are TRBV6-2 or TRBV6-3 and TRBJ2-7; D possibly matches TRBD1 or TRBD2 (5 bases each). Trimming cost V 8 bases and J 7 bases, with 33 bases left between them. The CDR3 loop spans 18 amino acids. In germline, CDR1 is MNHEY, CDR2 SVGEGT. Here the CDR3 reads CASEAPGSRGQSGREQYF. The CDR3 region has the DNA TGTGCCAGCGAGGCCCCAGGGAGTCGCGGCCAAAGTGGTCGGGAGCAGTACTTC.